This TCR beta chain was documented in a study of CXCR3-negative and CXCR3-positive naive CD8 T cells (dated by TCRdb to between 2018 and 2020). In the study overall: In total, about 150 million TRB reads were obtained, which works out to roughly 1.5 +/- 0.3 million reads per library. Diversity and physicochemical repertoire analyses covered some eleven donors pooled from two independent experiments. The TRBV-TRBJ cluster analysis covered naive subsets from about 5 donors and memory cells from 3 donors.

For sequencing, a NextSeq 550 was employed. The Human TCR Profiling Kit (MiLaboratory) was used to make UMI-labeled 5' RACE TRB cDNA libraries. cDNA synthesis used the entire amount of extracted RNA, and PCR amplification then used the entire amount of cDNA produced. Libraries were prepared in parallel using an identical number of PCR cycles. The paper's processing steps were these. MIGEC and MiXCR extracted about 50,000 +/- 10,000 unique UMI-labeled TRB cDNA molecules per library, requiring at least two reads per UMI. Each library averaged about 40,000 +/- 10,000 functional in-frame TRB CDR3 nucleotide clonotypes without stop codons. Diversity metrics, including normalized Shannon-Wiener and Chao1, were computed in VDJtools after downsampling to 5000 UMI-labeled TRB molecules per sample. For the central five CDR3 residues, VDJtools calculated physicochemical properties weighted by clonotype size, namely interaction energy, strength, volume and Kidera factor 4. Following TCRdb reprocessing, every CDR3 protein sequence forms one entry, and DNA is not provided. These V and J calls rely on TCRdb rather than the paper's analysis. This sample's records show approximately 6,900 distinct CDR3 sequences. Together, the top ten hold approximately 1.5% of the sample.

As encoded in the germline V gene (reference sequence), CDR1 is LNHNV while CDR2 is YYDKDF. The CDR3 contains 16 residues, cysteine and phenylalanine counted. No DNA is recorded. By frequency, this clonotype is medium-sized (0.01 to 0.1%), with no count recorded. Its antigen target is currently unknown. On the study overall, not on this receptor specifically: Compared with CXCR3-negative naive cells, CXCR3-positive naive cells had TRB CDR3s with higher hydrophobicity (lower Kidera factor 4), lower energy, and higher strength and volume indices. Repertoire diversity was comparably high in both naive subsets but much lower in memory CD8+ T cells. TRBV-TRBJ usage was similar between naive CXCR3-negative and CXCR3-positive cells from the same donor, while memory cells showed distinct patterns. Because CXCR3 expression was partially decreased after cryopreservation, freshly isolated PBMCs were used for most assays. Because surface CD5, which is linked to self-reactivity in mice, was comparable between the naive subsets, TCR interaction strength was also inferred from TRB CDR3 physicochemical properties.

Each CD8+ T cell subset was flow-sorted in triplicate, with over 250,000 cells per subset placed directly into RLT lysis buffer. To exclude memory contaminants, naive CD8+ T cells were stringently defined as CD45RO-CCR7+CD27+CD95-. Peripheral blood mononuclear cells were isolated from buffy coats using standard density gradient centrifugation. A FACSAria III was used to flow-sort naive CD8+ T cells into CXCR3-negative and CXCR3-positive populations. Total RNA was extracted from sorted cells with an RNeasy Mini Kit. The sequence derives from a human donor in good health. Some clones in this sample may be carry-over from other donors' samples. The chain joins TRBV15 to TRBJ2-1; TCRdb indicates TRBD2, and absent DNA this call remains unverified. Sequencing used naive CXCR3+ CD8+ T cells from blood. Read against the paper, the sample's cell subset or site label means: CD45RO-CCR7+CD27+CD95- naive CD8+ T cells expressing CXCR3 (TNR3+). This receptor carries the CDR3 CATSRGGLAVYNEQFF.